The T cell receptor (beta chain) under discussion was sequenced for a study of identical twins. Findings and caveats of the study: Compared with models, monozygotic twins showed more out-of-frame TCR alpha sharing. Out-of-frame alpha sequences common to twins exhibited a surplus of low generation probability. Cord blood beta clonotypes present at high abundance carried fewer insertions; no such pattern appeared in memory repertoires. Possibly, invariant MAIT and iNKT cells partly confounded zero-insertion analyses.

This CDR3 comprises 14 residues. V was pared by 1 base and J by 3 bases, with 10 bases between. Germline CDR1 is DFQATT and CDR2 is SNEGSKA (reference sequence). TCRdb used MiXCR to reprocess the 5' RACE reads, holding one entry per CDR3 protein. Of roughly 290,000 distinct CDR3 sequences in the sample, less than 9% were seen once. This clonotype was detected a few times. Its antigen is not identified. These data also formed part of another study, on yellow fever vaccine responses in identical twins.

Sequencing input: memory (CD45RO+) T cells sorted from blood. This clonotype was sampled from a woman aged 18-35 years in good health. The rearrangement joins TRBV20-1 to TRBJ1-5, with D uncertain. CDR3 DNA: TGCAGTGCTAGAGGCGACCGTAACAATCAGCCCCAGCATTTT. Translating gives CSARGDRNNQPQHF.